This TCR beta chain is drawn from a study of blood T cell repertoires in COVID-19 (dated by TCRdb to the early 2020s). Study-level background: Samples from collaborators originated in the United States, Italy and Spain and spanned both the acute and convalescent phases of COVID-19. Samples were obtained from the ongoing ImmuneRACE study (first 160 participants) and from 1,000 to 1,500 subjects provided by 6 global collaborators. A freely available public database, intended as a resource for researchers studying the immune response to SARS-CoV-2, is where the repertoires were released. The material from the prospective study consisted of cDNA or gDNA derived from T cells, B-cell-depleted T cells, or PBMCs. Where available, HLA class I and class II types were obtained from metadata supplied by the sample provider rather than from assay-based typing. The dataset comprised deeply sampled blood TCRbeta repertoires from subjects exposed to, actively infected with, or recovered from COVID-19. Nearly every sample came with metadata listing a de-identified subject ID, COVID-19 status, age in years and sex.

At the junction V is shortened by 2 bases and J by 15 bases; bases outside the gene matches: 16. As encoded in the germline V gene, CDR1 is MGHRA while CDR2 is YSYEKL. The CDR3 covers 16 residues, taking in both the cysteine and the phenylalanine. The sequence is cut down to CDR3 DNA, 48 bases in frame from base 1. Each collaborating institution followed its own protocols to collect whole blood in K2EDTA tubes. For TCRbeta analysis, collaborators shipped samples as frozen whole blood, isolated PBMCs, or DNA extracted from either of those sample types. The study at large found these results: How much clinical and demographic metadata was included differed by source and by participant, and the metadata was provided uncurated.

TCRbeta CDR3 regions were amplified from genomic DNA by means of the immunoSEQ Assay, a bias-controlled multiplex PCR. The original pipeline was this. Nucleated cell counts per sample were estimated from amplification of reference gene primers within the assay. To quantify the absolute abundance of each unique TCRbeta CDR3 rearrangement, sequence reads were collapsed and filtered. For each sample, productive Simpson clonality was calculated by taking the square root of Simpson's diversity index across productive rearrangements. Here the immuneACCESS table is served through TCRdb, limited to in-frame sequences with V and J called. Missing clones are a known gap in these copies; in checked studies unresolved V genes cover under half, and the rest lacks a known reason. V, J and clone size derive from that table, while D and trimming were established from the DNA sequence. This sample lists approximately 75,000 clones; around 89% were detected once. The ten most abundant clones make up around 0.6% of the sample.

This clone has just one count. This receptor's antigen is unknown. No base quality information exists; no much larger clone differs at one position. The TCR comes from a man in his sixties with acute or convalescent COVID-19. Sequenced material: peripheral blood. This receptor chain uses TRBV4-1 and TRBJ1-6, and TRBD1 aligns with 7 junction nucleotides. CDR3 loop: CASSQPTRTGDRDLHF. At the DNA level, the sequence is TGCGCCAGCAGCCAACCTACCCGGACAGGTGATCGTGACCTCCACTTT.